This passage covers 2 T cell receptor beta chains from one sample sequenced in a study of blood T cell repertoires in COVID-19. Profiling relied on immunoSEQ multiplex PCR, and the TCRdb table lists in-frame clones only, not all of them. The sample records approximately 50,000 clones, around 81% being singletons. Sequenced material: peripheral blood. All receptors derive from a man between 65 and 85 years old with active COVID-19.

The chain employs TRBV7-8 and TRBJ2-7, with 9 nucleotides matching TRBD1. The V and J ends lost 4 bases and 3 bases, in that order; junction bases with no gene match: 4. This CDR3 contains 14 residues. CDR1 is SGHVS and CDR2 is FQNEAQ in the germline V gene. The CDR3 region is CASSSVDRGYEQYF. The CDR3 nucleotides read TGTGCCAGCAGCTCTGTGGACAGGGGCTACGAGCAGTACTTC.

The V call is TRBV6-1, the J call TRBJ2-5; D gene unclear. The CDR3 covers 12 residues. Germline V lookup: CDR1 MNHNS, CDR2 SASEGT. Trimming shortened V by 1 base and J by 10 bases, and 10 bases separated the two germline ends. Here the CDR3 DNA reads TGTGCCAGCAGTGAAGGGCCTTATGGCCAGTACTTC. Translated: CASSEGPYGQYF.